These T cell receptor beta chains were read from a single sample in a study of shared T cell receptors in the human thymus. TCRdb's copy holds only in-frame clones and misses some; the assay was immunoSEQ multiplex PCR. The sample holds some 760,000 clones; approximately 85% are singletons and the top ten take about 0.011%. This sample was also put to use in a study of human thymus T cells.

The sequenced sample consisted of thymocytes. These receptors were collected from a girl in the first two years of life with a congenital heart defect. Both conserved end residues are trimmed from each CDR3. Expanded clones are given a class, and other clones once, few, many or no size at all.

CDR3: ASSLVPGGYEKLF
V: TRBV5-1
size: .

CDR3: ASGITGSELTF
V: TRBV12-5
size: .

CDR3: SVEGSTGQGSYEQY
V: TRBV29-1
size: .

CDR3: ASRLDRGNQPQH
V: TRBV6-1
size: .

CDR3: ASSQDSEGGGLKTQY
V: TRBV4-3
size: .

CDR3: ASSPDRDNQPQH
V: TRBV18
size: .

CDR3: ASGAGYQPQH
V: TRBV9
size: .

CDR3: LPWGGAGGTGAPDTQY
V: TRBV29-1
size: .

CDR3: ASSPPGLNGKCDGYT
V: TRBV5-4
size: .

CDR3: ASSLDLGQRTYEQY
V: TRBV5-4
size: .

CDR3: ASRGKHTEWYYGYT
V: TRBV5-6
size: once

CDR3: ASSSHHLLNLRGEEQY
V: TRBV5-6
size: .

CDR3: ASRLLRGSVGGYGYT
V: TRBV12-2
size: .

CDR3: ASSEDQRNSTDTQY
V: TRBV6-1
size: .

CDR3: ASSTGGGGGNQPQH
V: TRBV5-4
size: .

CDR3: ATSRQGTTVLGNYGYT
V: TRBV15
size: .

CDR3: ASSVLGANYGYT
V: TRBV9
size: .

CDR3: SVAGRFSYEQY
V: TRBV29-1
size: .

CDR3: ASSQVYNKNYGYT
V: TRBV4-1
size: .

CDR3: ASSQRTQDREDTEAF
V: TRBV5-1
size: .

CDR3: ASSICSRTKRDSNTGELF
V: TRBV19
size: once

CDR3: ASSLALITEAF
V: TRBV5-1
size: .

CDR3: ASSPTLAGRSSNQPQH
V: TRBV4-1
size: .

CDR3: ASSLATSGGQGARGNTIY
V: TRBV7-8
size: .

CDR3: ATSRETALNYGYT
V: TRBV15
size: once

CDR3: ATSGRRLRRKNTEAF
V: TRBV15
size: .

CDR3: ASSPRGLGHLPDTQY
V: TRBV2
size: .

CDR3: SSGLASFNEQF
V: TRBV29-1
size: .

CDR3: ASSTQGCEAF
V: TRBV2
size: .

CDR3: ASSLPETGPGYT
V: TRBV5-1
size: .

CDR3: ASSLRRRRSYGYT
V: TRBV5-6
size: .

CDR3: ASSLAVLGTAHFKMNTEAF
V: TRBV28
size: .

CDR3: ASSERTKPFTCGANVLT
V: TRBV10-2
size: .

CDR3: ASTNVGGNQETQY
V: TRBV6-5
size: .

CDR3: ASSPDGEPAWANVLT
V: TRBV5-1
size: .